These T cell receptor beta chains were read from a single sample in a study of siplizumab effects on memory and regulatory T cells. TCRdb keeps only in-frame clones here, not all; method: immunoSEQ multiplex PCR. Here the sample spans some 120,000 clones, about 94% being singletons. The sample consisted of non-Treg CD4+ T cells sorted from blood. The receptors shown here come from a human donor in good health. Each CDR3 is given with its conserved first and last residue. A D gene is named only where the DNA matches it firmly. A clone size is listed for some rows: how often the clone was seen (once, few, many), or a class if it is expanded.

CDR3nt,CDR3aa,abundance,d_gene,j_gene,v_gene
TGTGCCACCAGCAGAGATGCTAAGACAGGGGGAAAAGGCTACACCTTC,CATSRDAKTGGKGYTF,once,TRBD1,TRBJ1-2,TRBV15
TGTGCCAGAAGAAAAACAGGGGAATCCAACTATGGCTACACCTTC,CARRKTGESNYGYTF,.,TRBD1,TRBJ1-2,TRBV5-3
TGTGCCAGCAGCTTTGCGGATAGCACAGATACGCAGTATTTT,CASSFADSTDTQYF,.,.,TRBJ2-3,TRBV11-2
TGTGCCAGCTTCAAGGGACTAGCGGGAGGTAATGAGCAGTTCTTC,CASFKGLAGGNEQFF,once,TRBD2,TRBJ2-1,TRBV2
TGTGCCAGCTCCCCGGGACAGGGGAACAATCAGCCCCAGCATTTT,CASSPGQGNNQPQHF,.,TRBD1,TRBJ1-5,TRBV18
TGTGCCAGCAGCCTCACTGCGTCCTACGAGCAGTACTTC,CASSLTASYEQYF,few,.,TRBJ2-7,TRBV5-8
TGTGCCAGCAGCCGGACTAGCGGCCCCTACGAGCAGTACTTC,CASSRTSGPYEQYF,.,TRBD2,TRBJ2-7,TRBV7-2
TGTGCCATCAGTGAGCCACAGACCCGAAAAGCTTTCTTT,CAISEPQTRKAFF,.,.,TRBJ1-1,TRBV10-3
TGTGCCTGGAGTGTGGGCCACTCTGGGGCCAACGTCCTGACTTTC,CAWSVGHSGANVLTF,.,.,TRBJ2-6,TRBV30
TGTGCCAGCAGCCTCAGGGGGGAAGGATCAGCGCCCCAGCATTTT,CASSLRGEGSAPQHF,.,TRBD1,TRBJ1-5,TRBV7-9
TGTGCCAGCAGCTTAGGTGCGGGAGGGTCCTACGAGCAGTACTTC,CASSLGAGGSYEQYF,.,TRBD2,TRBJ2-7,TRBV7-6
TGCGCCAGCAGCGGTGAGCCCGGGGGCACCGGGGAGCTGTTTTTT,CASSGEPGGTGELFF,.,.,TRBJ2-2,TRBV5-1
TGTGCCACCACCAAGAGGGCTAACACAGATACGCAGTATTTT,CATTKRANTDTQYF,.,.,TRBJ2-3,TRBV15
TGTGCCAGCAGTTTGGCAGGGACCTACGAGCAGTACTTC,CASSLAGTYEQYF,few,.,TRBJ2-7,TRBV27
TGTGCCAGTAGCCTTAGACAAGATGGCTACACCTTC,CASSLRQDGYTF,.,.,TRBJ1-2,TRBV19
TGTGCCAGCAGACTACAGGGGGCGGGCACAGATACGCAGTATTTT,CASRLQGAGTDTQYF,.,TRBD1,TRBJ2-3,TRBV7-9
TGTGCCAGCAGCTTGGGCCAATCTACTAACTATGGCTACACCTTC,CASSLGQSTNYGYTF,.,.,TRBJ1-2,TRBV5-6
TGTGCCAGCCTTACCCGGGGAACCGGGACTGAAGCTTTCTTT,CASLTRGTGTEAFF,.,.,TRBJ1-1,TRBV2
TGCGCCAGCACTTTCGGGACTACGATCTACAATGAGCAGTTCTTC,CASTFGTTIYNEQFF,.,TRBD2,TRBJ2-1,TRBV4-1